The rows below give T cell receptor beta chains drawn from one sample of a study of T cell responses to AZD1222 COVID-19 vaccine. Sequencing was performed with immunoSEQ multiplex PCR; in TCRdb, only in-frame clones are kept and a portion is missing. The sample has 95,000 to 150,000 clones, more than 70% seen once. Specimen: peripheral blood, collected on day 0 of AZD1222 vaccination. The source of these receptors is an adult in good health. Each CDR3 is given with its conserved first and last residue. D genes are given only for firm matches. Clone size, where shown, is once, few, many, or a class for clones that have expanded.

j_gene	abundance	v_gene	d_gene	CDR3aa	CDR3nt
TRBJ2-1	few	TRBV5-1	TRBD1	CASSLGQGAFNEQFF	TGCGCCAGCAGCCTGGGACAGGGGGCGTTCAATGAGCAGTTCTTC
TRBJ2-1	-	TRBV9	-	CASSVEPGSSYNEQFF	TGTGCCAGCAGCGTAGAACCGGGGAGCTCCTACAATGAGCAGTTCTTC
TRBJ2-5	-	TRBV7-6	TRBD1	CASTPIQGKETQYF	TGTGCCAGCACGCCGATACAGGGGAAAGAGACCCAGTACTTC
TRBJ1-4	-	TRBV19	-	CASSQGAQGTEKLFF	TGTGCCAGCTCCCAAGGGGCCCAGGGAACTGAAAAACTGTTTTTT
TRBJ2-1	-	TRBV23-1	-	CASSQSDRYNEQFF	TGCGCCAGCAGTCAATCGGACCGGTACAATGAGCAGTTCTTC
TRBJ2-3	-	TRBV19	-	CASSTLGADTQYF	TGTGCCAGTAGTACACTAGGTGCAGATACGCAGTATTTT
TRBJ2-1	many	TRBV6-2/TRBV6-3	-	CASSLRNSYNEQFF	TGTGCCAGCAGTTTGAGGAACTCCTACAATGAGCAGTTCTTC
TRBJ2-3	-	TRBV7-3	-	CASSLLASSTDTQYF	TGTGCCAGCAGCTTGCTAGCGTCAAGCACAGATACGCAGTATTTT
TRBJ2-1	-	TRBV19	TRBD1	CASSTGDRVGYEQFF	TGTGCCAGTAGTACGGGGGACAGGGTTGGGTATGAGCAGTTCTTC
TRBJ1-1	-	TRBV19	-	CASRVGGNTEAFF	TGTGCCAGTCGAGTAGGGGGGAACACTGAAGCTTTCTTT
TRBJ2-1	-	TRBV4-2	-	CASSQVFTSEQFF	TGTGCCAGCAGCCAAGTTTTTACTTCCGAGCAGTTCTTC
TRBJ1-6	-	TRBV3-1/TRBV3-2	-	CASSQDYAGSWSPLHF	TGTGCCAGCAGCCAAGACTACGCGGGAAGTTGGTCACCCCTCCACTTT
TRBJ2-6	-	TRBV5-4	-	CASSFSYSSGANVLTF	TGTGCCAGCAGCTTCTCGTACAGCTCTGGGGCCAACGTCCTGACTTTC
TRBJ1-1	-	TRBV7-2	-	CASSSEVQRSTEAFF	TGTGCCAGCAGCTCTGAAGTTCAAAGGAGTACTGAAGCTTTCTTT
TRBJ2-2	-	TRBV27	TRBD1	CASSLGIRGLTGELFF	TGTGCCAGCAGTCTAGGGATCAGGGGGCTCACCGGGGAGCTGTTTTTT
TRBJ1-1	-	TRBV30	-	CAWSEAGGATFF	TGTGCCTGGAGTGAAGCCGGTGGGGCGACTTTCTTT
TRBJ1-5	-	TRBV7-6	-	CASSRNSNQPQHF	TGTGCCAGCAGCCGGAATAGCAATCAGCCCCAGCATTTT
TRBJ2-3	-	TRBV10-3	TRBD2	CAIRGLAGTDTQYF	TGTGCCATCAGGGGACTAGCGGGAACAGATACGCAGTATTTT
TRBJ2-5	-	TRBV5-4	-	CASSWGDGKGLGETQYF	TGTGCCAGCAGCTGGGGCGACGGAAAGGGGCTCGGGGAGACCCAGTACTTC
TRBJ1-6	-	TRBV30	-	CAWSVLEGSPLHF	TGTGCCTGGAGTGTACTTGAGGGATCACCCCTCCACTTT
TRBJ2-7	once	TRBV18	TRBD2	CASSPSPAGGSSSYEQYF	TGTGCCAGCTCACCCTCACCCGCGGGAGGGTCGAGCTCCTACGAGCAGTACTTC
TRBJ2-4	-	TRBV6-5	TRBD2	CASSKARGDIQYF	TGTGCCAGCAGCAAAGCCCGGGGGGACATTCAGTACTTC
TRBJ1-2	once	TRBV7-3	-	CASSQTSSDGYTF	TGTGCCAGCAGCCAGACCTCGAGTGATGGCTACACCTTC
TRBJ1-2	-	TRBV2	-	CASKAGGRLGYTF	TGTGCCAGCAAGGCCGGTGGGCGTTTGGGCTACACCTTC
TRBJ1-2	-	TRBV30	-	CAWSEGGAGYTF	TGTGCCTGGAGTGAAGGAGGGGCCGGCTACACCTTC
TRBJ2-5	-	TRBV7-3	-	CASSRTEHETQYF	TGTGCCAGCAGCCGGACAGAGCACGAGACCCAGTACTTC
TRBJ2-1	once	TRBV5-1	-	CASSPVGFSYNEQFF	TGCGCCAGCAGCCCGGTGGGGTTCTCCTACAATGAGCAGTTCTTC
TRBJ1-6	-	TRBV10-3	-	CATGNQGGLNNSPLHF	TGTGCCACCGGGAATCAGGGTGGGTTAAATAATTCACCCCTCCACTTT
TRBJ1-5	-	TRBV6-2/TRBV6-3	-	CASSSPRIQPQHF	TGTGCCAGCAGTTCCCCCAGGATTCAGCCCCAGCATTTT
TRBJ1-5	-	TRBV3-1/TRBV3-2	TRBD1	CASSHSGTGANQPQHF	TGTGCCAGCAGCCATTCCGGGACAGGCGCCAATCAGCCCCAGCATTTT
TRBJ2-1	-	TRBV11-2	TRBD2	CASRPGLGPRLAIEQFF	TGTGCCAGCAGACCGGGACTAGGCCCCAGGCTCGCAATTGAGCAGTTCTTC